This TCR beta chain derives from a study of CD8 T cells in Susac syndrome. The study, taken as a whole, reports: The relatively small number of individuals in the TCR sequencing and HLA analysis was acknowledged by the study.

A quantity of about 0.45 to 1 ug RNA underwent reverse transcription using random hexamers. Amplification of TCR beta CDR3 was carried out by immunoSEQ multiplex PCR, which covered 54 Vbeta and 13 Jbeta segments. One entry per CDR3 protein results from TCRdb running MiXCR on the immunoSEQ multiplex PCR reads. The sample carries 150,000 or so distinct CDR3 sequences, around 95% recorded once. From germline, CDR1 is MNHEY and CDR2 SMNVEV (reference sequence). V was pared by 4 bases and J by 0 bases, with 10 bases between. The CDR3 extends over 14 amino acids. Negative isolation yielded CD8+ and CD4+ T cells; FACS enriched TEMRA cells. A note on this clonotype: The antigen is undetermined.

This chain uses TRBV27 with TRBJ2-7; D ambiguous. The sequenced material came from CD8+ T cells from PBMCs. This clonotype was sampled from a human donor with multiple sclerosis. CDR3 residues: CASSSDGNSYEQYF. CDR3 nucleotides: TGTGCCAGCAGTTCCGACGGAAACTCCTACGAGCAGTACTTC.